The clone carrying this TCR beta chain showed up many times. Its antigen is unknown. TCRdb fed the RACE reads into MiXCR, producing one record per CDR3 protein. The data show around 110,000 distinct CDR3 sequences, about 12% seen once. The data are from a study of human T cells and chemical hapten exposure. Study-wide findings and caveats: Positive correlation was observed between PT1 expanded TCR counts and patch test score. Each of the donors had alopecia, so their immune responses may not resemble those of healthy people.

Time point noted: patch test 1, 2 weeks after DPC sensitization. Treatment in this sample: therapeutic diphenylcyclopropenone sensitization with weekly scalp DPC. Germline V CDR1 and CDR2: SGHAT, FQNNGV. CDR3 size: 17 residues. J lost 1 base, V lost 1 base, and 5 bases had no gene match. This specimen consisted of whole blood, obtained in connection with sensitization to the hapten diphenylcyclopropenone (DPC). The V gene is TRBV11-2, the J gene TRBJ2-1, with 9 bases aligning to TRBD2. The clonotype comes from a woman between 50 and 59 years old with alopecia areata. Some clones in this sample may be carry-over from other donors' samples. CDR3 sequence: CASSLGGAGGSYNEQFF. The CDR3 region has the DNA TGTGCCAGCAGCTTAGGTGGCGCGGGAGGGTCCTACAATGAGCAGTTCTTC.